This passage covers 18 T cell receptor beta chains from one sample sequenced in a study of sequential checkpoint blockade in melanoma (dated 2019 in TCRdb). The sample's treatment or condition label is to be understood as: randomized to nivolumab then ipilimumab (arm A) or the reverse (arm B). Library creation used the immunoSEQ multiplex PCR assay. TCRdb stores this immuneACCESS table with in-frame sequences only. Part of the clones is absent; in the studies checked, under half of the shortfall reflects unresolved V genes, and no reason is known for the rest. For this sample the table gives about 20,000 clones, of which 82% were detected only once. The ten most abundant clones make up roughly 49% of the sample. This specimen consisted of CD8+ T cells sorted from blood (inferred from file names), obtained from a patient given nivolumab and ipilimumab in sequence. All receptors come from a human donor with melanoma.

The chain joins TRBV19 to TRBJ1-1, with 9 positions matching TRBD1. This CDR3 has 13 amino acids. Trimming removed 3 bases from V and 4 bases from J; junction bases left unmatched: 0. The germline CDR1 and CDR2 sequences are LNHDA and SQIVND (reference sequence). The DNA for the CDR3 is TGTGCCAGTAGTATGACAGGGGGCACTGAAGCTTTCTTT. This gives the protein CASSMTGGTEAFF.

V usage is TRBV28 and J usage is TRBJ2-1; TRBD2 aligns across 12 bases. There are 17 residues in the CDR3. Trimming cost V 2 bases and J 7 bases; bases outside gene matches: 9. CDR1 and CDR2 from the germline V gene are MDHEN and SYDVKM. CDR3 protein: CASSLPLAGGPRNEQFF. The CDR3 nucleotides are TGTGCCAGCAGTTTACCGCTAGCGGGGGGGCCTAGAAATGAGCAGTTCTTC. Complete variable domain (other parts from reference TRBV28 and TRBJ2-1): DVKVTQSSRYLVKRTGEKVFLECVQDMDHENMFWYRQDPGLGLRLIYFSYDVKMKEKGDIPEGYSVSREKKERFSLILESASTNQTSMYLCASSLPLAGGPRNEQFFGPGTRLTVL.

The J gene is TRBJ2-7, the V gene TRBV28, with D maybe TRBD1 (6 bases). Trimming shortened V by 3 bases and J by 4 bases, and 16 bases separated the two germline ends. Germline CDR1 and CDR2: MDHEN and SYDVKM. CDR3 length equals 15 residues. The chain's CDR3 is CASSFFPGEGYEQYF. The CDR3 DNA sequence: TGTGCCAGCAGTTTCTTCCCAGGGGAAGGTTACGAGCAGTACTTC.

By frequency in the sample, this clone is large (0.1 to 1%). This chain links TRBV15 with TRBJ1-5; 8 bases line up with TRBD1. V was pared by 3 bases and J by 5 bases, with 6 bases of the junction left unmatched. Looked up from germline, CDR1 is LNHNV and CDR2 is YYDKDF (reference sequence). This CDR3 is 15 amino acids long. CDR3 in amino acids: CATSSVQGGHQPQHF. CDR3 nucleotides: TGTGCCACCAGCAGTGTACAGGGGGGACATCAGCCCCAGCATTTT.

The V and J genes are TRBV6-5 and TRBJ2-7; D gene unclear. The CDR3 consists of 12 residues. Trimming took 2 bases from V and 5 from J, leaving 7 bases between them. Germline assignment: CDR1 MNHEY and CDR2 SVGAGI. Here the CDR3 DNA reads TGTGCCAGCAGTTACGGTGGCAACGAGCAGTACTTC. Amino acid sequence: CASSYGGNEQYF.

V and J are TRBV6-5 and TRBJ2-7; D perhaps matches TRBD2 (6 bases). Germline V gene sequence: CDR1 MNHEY, CDR2 SVGAGI. The V end lost 5 bases, the J end lost 0 bases, and 14 bases lay between the germline ends. This CDR3 has 15 residues. The CDR3 sequence is CASSPPAGGSYEQYF. The CDR3 DNA reads as TGTGCCAGCAGTCCCCCGGCCGGGGGCTCCTACGAGCAGTACTTC.

In regard to this clone: A junction end diverges from the germline sequence, so it may reflect a read error. V is TRBV5-8 and J is TRBJ1-6; TRBD1 agrees at 8 bases. Germline-derived CDR1 and CDR2 are SGHTS and YDEGEE. The CDR3 extends over 16 amino acids. The DNA for the CDR3 is TGCGCCAGCAGCCAATCACGGGACAGGCTAAATTCACCCCTCCACTTT. This translates into CASSQSRDRLNSPLHF.

This clone appeared once. This chain connects TRBV7-6 to TRBJ2-5, with 8 bases matching TRBD1. With the DNA end fitting TRBJ2-7 better, the J assignment may be wrong. Germline V CDR1 and CDR2: SGHVS, FNYEAQ. This CDR3 spans 16 amino acids. The CDR3 here is CASSLGPQGVTYEQYF. Here the CDR3 DNA reads TGTGCCAGCAGCTTAGGACCACAGGGGGTGACCTACGAGCAGTACTTC.

This rearrangement joins TRBV5-4 to TRBJ2-7; D possibly corresponds to TRBD2 (7 bases). With 4 bases removed from V and 5 bases from J, the gap between germline ends came to 22 bases. The CDR3 runs 16 residues. Germline loops: CDR1 SGHNT, CDR2 YYREEE (reference sequence). CDR3: CASSPGGGAPRHEQYF. CDR3 DNA: TGTGCCAGCAGCCCCGGTGGGGGGGCACCTCGGCACGAGCAGTACTTC.

The chain recombines TRBV4-3 with TRBJ2-7, with D possibly matching TRBD1 (6 bases). This CDR3 comprises 15 residues. The V gene's germline CDR1 is LGHNA and CDR2 YSLEER. V was shortened by 2 bases and J by 4 bases, with 15 bases between the two germline ends. The CDR3: CASSQNRDILYEQYF. In nucleotides, the CDR3 is TGCGCCAGCAGCCAAAACCGGGACATTCTTTACGAGCAGTACTTC.

The rearrangement joins TRBV28 to TRBJ1-3; D may be TRBD1 (5 bases). Trimming shortened V by 2 bases and J by 4 bases, and 12 bases separated the two germline ends. Per the germline V gene, CDR1 is MDHEN and CDR2 is SYDVKM. CDR3 length equals 15 residues. The CDR3 DNA reads TGTGCCAGCAGTTTAGGGGGGGGTTCCGGAAACACCATATATTTT. This sequence encodes CASSLGGGSGNTIYF.

This chain links TRBV7-8 with TRBJ1-1; the D gene is possibly TRBD1 (5 bases). The CDR3 contains 14 residues. CDR1 is SGHVS, CDR2 FQNEAQ, per germline. V was shortened by 1 base and J by 3 bases, with 9 bases between the two germline ends. CDR3 region: CASSLDRPYTEAFF. The CDR3 bases are TGTGCCAGCAGCTTAGACAGGCCTTACACTGAAGCTTTCTTT.

V usage is TRBV5-6 and J usage is TRBJ2-3; 7 positions agree with TRBD2. The ends lost 1 base at V and 3 bases at J; junction bases unmatched: 5. The CDR3 loop spans 15 amino acids. The V gene's germline CDR1 is SGHDT and CDR2 YYEEEE. The CDR3 DNA is TGTGCCAGCAGCTTGTGGGGGGGAGTAACAGATACGCAGTATTTT. As protein: CASSLWGGVTDTQYF.

This chain connects TRBV9 to TRBJ1-4; D is unclear. The V end lost 3 bases, the J end lost 3 bases, and 9 bases lay between the germline ends. CDR3 length: 14 amino acids. Germline CDR1 SGDLS, CDR2 YYNGEE. CDR3 sequence reads: CASSASGSNEKLFF. CDR3 DNA sequence: TGTGCCAGCAGCGCATCGGGATCTAATGAAAAACTGTTTTTT.

Here the CDR3 DNA reads TGTGCCAGCAGTTACTCGATCGGGGCCGGGGAGCTGTTTTTT. Amino acid sequence: CASSYSIGAGELFF. The chain joins TRBV6-5 to TRBJ2-2, with TRBD2 as a possible D gene (5 bases). V gave up 0 bases and J gave up 6 bases, with 8 bases separating them. This CDR3 region has 14 residues. Looked up from germline, CDR1 is MNHEY and CDR2 is SVGAGI.

The chain is built from TRBV28 and TRBJ2-1, with 8 positions matching TRBD2. The CDR3 length is 17 residues. Germline CDR1 MDHEN, CDR2 SYDVKM. V was clipped by 4 bases and J by 4 bases; unmatched bases: 12. The CDR3 nucleotides read TGTGCCAGCAGTTCCCTTAGGCGGGGGGCCCTTTACAATGAGCAGTTCTTC. Protein sequence: CASSSLRRGALYNEQFF.

The gene calls are TRBV6-6 and TRBJ2-5; TRBD1 matches at 7 bases. With V trimmed by 6 bases and J by 1 base, 8 bases remained unmatched. The CDR3 totals 15 residues. Per the germline V gene, CDR1 is MNHNY and CDR2 is SVGAGI (reference sequence). CDR3 loop: CASRIRDSIQETQYF. In DNA, the CDR3 is TGTGCCAGCAGGATACGGGACAGCATCCAAGAGACCCAGTACTTC.

This chain uses TRBV18 with TRBJ2-3; TRBD2 is a possible D gene (6 bases). The CDR3 runs 14 residues. From germline, CDR1 is KGHSH and CDR2 LQKENI. The V end was cut by 5 bases, the J end by 0 bases, with 9 bases between. Written as DNA, the CDR3 is TGTGCCAGCTCATATGCGGGGAGCACAGATACGCAGTATTTT. This codes for CASSYAGSTDTQYF.